This T cell receptor (beta chain) came from a study of blood T cell repertoires in COVID-19. Across the whole study: Sources were T cells, B-cell-depleted T cells, or PBMCs; the material itself was cDNA or gDNA.

The Seattle patients, enrolled during active infection, were followed longitudinally. Germline V gene lookup returns CDR1 MNHEY and CDR2 SVGAGI. The CDR3 is 13 amino acids. Trimming took 6 bases from V and 4 from J, leaving 10 bases between them. Method: immunoSEQ multiplex PCR; TCRdb's copy keeps in-frame clones and lacks some. The data contain about 64,000 clones, 88% of them seen just once; the ten biggest clones take up approximately 40%. This TCR was sampled from an older woman with COVID-19, enrolled during active disease. V usage is TRBV6-5 and J usage is TRBJ1-5; TRBD1 is a possible D gene (5 bases). The source material was peripheral blood. The CDR3 DNA follows: TGTGCCAGCAGGAGACAGCCGAATCAGCCCCAGCATTTT. Protein: CASRRQPNQPQHF.